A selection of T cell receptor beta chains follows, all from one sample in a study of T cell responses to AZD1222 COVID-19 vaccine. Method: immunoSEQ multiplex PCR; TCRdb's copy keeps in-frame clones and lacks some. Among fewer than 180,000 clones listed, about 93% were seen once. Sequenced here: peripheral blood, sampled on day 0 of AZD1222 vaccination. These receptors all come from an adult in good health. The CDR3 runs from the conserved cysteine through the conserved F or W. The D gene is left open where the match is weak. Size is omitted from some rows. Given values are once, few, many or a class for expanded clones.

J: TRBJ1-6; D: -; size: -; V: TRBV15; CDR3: CATSRSGFSSYNSPLHF; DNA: TGTGCCACCAGCAGATCAGGGTTCTCCTCCTATAATTCACCCCTCCACTTT
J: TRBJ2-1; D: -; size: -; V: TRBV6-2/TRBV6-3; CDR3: CASSYFTEREQFF; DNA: TGTGCCAGCAGTTACTTTACAGAGAGGGAGCAGTTCTTC
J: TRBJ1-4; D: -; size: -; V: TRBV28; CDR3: CASSSRPVAATNEKLFF; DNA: TGTGCCAGCAGTTCCAGACCCGTGGCAGCAACTAATGAAAAACTGTTTTTT
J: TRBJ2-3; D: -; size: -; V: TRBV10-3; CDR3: CAISERYADTQYF; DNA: TGTGCCATCAGTGAGAGGTATGCAGATACGCAGTATTTT
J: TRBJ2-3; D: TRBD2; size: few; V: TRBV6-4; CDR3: CASSDQAGGGSGTQYF; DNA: TGTGCCAGCAGTGACCAAGCGGGAGGGGGATCGGGTACGCAGTATTTT
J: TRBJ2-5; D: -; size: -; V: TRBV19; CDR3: CASSFNRDSTQRETQYF; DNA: TGTGCCAGTAGTTTCAACCGGGACTCCACCCAGCGGGAGACCCAGTACTTC
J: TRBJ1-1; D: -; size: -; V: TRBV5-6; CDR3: CASSLSASEAFF; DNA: TGTGCCAGCAGCTTGTCTGCGTCTGAAGCTTTCTTT
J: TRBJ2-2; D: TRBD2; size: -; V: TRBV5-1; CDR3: CASSPLAGGTGELFF; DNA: TGCGCCAGCAGCCCACTAGCGGGAGGGACCGGGGAGCTGTTTTTT
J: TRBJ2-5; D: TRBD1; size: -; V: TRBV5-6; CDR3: CASSLALGGTETQYF; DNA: TGTGCCAGCAGCTTGGCGTTAGGGGGCACGGAGACCCAGTACTTC
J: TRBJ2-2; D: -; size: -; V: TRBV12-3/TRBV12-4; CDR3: CASSFSFGELFF; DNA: TGTGCCAGCAGTTTTAGTTTCGGGGAGCTGTTTTTT
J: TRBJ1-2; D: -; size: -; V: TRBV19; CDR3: CASSIFQLFGYTF; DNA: TGTGCCAGTAGTATATTTCAGCTTTTTGGCTACACCTTC
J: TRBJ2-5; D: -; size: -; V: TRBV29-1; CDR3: CSVFRGTQYF; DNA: TGCAGCGTTTTCAGGGGCACCCAGTACTTC
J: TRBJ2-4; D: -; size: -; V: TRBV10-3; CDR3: CAISESEPVSIQYF; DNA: TGTGCCATCAGTGAGTCAGAACCAGTCAGCATTCAGTACTTC
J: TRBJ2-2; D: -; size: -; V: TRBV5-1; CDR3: CASSLDTGELFF; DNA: TGCGCCAGCAGCTTGGACACCGGGGAGCTGTTTTTT
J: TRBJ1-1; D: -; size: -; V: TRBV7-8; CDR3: CASSLNSRGVTEAFF; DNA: TGTGCCAGCAGCTTAAACTCAAGGGGTGTCACTGAAGCTTTCTTT
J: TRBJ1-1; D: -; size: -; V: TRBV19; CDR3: CASSIRTQGGTEAFF; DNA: TGTGCCAGTAGTATCCGGACTCAAGGCGGCACTGAAGCTTTCTTT
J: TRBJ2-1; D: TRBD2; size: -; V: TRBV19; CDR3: CASSGRAPSSYNEQFF; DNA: TGTGCCAGTAGCGGGAGGGCCCCCAGCTCCTACAATGAGCAGTTCTTC
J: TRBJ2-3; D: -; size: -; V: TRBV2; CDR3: CASSHGDTQYF; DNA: TGTGCCAGCAGTCATGGGGATACGCAGTATTTT
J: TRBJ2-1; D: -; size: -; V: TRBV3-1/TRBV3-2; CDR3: CASSSGTVAYNEQFF; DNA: TGTGCCAGCAGCTCCGGGACTGTGGCCTACAATGAGCAGTTCTTC
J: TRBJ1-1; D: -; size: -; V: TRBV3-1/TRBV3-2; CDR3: CASSPRGQNTEAFF; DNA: TGTGCCAGCAGCCCGCGGGGGCAGAACACTGAAGCTTTCTTT
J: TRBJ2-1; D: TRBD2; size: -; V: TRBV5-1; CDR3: CASSYIAGLNNEQFF; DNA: TGCGCCAGCAGCTATATAGCGGGGTTAAACAATGAGCAGTTCTTC
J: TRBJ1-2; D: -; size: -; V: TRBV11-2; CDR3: CASSLVRGPFRVDYGYTF; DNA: TGTGCCAGCAGCTTAGTCCGGGGGCCGTTTAGGGTGGACTATGGCTACACCTTC
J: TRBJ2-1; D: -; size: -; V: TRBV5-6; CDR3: CASSLEDEQFF; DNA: TGTGCCAGCAGCTTGGAAGATGAGCAGTTCTTC
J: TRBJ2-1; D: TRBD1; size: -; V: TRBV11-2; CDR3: CASSSLDRGNYNEQFF; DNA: TGTGCCAGCAGCTCATTGGACAGGGGGAACTACAATGAGCAGTTCTTC
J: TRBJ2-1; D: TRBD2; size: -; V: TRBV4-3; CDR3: CASSHRGTSTNEQFF; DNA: TGCGCCAGCAGCCATCGGGGGACTAGCACCAATGAGCAGTTCTTC
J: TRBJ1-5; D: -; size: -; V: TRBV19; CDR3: CASSIRVNQPQHF; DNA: TGTGCCAGTAGTATACGGGTCAATCAGCCCCAGCATTTT
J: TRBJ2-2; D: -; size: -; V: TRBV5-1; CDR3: CASSGGASANTGELFF; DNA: TGCGCCAGCAGTGGGGGCGCAAGCGCGAACACCGGGGAGCTGTTTTTT
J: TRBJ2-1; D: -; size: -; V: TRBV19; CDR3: CASSIRATGFQFF; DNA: TGTGCCAGTAGTATTAGGGCCACTGGTTTCCAGTTCTTC
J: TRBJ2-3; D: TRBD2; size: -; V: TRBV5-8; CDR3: CASSLLAGGIDTQYF; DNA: TGTGCCAGCAGCTTGCTAGCGGGAGGGATCGATACGCAGTATTTT
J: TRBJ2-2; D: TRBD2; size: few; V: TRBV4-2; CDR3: CASSQEISGAPGELFF; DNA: TGTGCCAGCAGCCAAGAAATCAGCGGGGCTCCTGGGGAGCTGTTTTTT
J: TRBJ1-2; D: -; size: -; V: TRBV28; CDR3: CATKSNGTPYGYTF; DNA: TGTGCCACCAAGAGTAACGGGACGCCCTATGGCTACACCTTC
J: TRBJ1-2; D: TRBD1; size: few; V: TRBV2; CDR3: CASTTGGEVPTF; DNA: TGTGCCAGCACGACAGGGGGCGAGGTTCCCACCTTC
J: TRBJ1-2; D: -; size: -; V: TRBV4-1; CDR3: CASSQELGIYGYTF; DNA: TGCGCCAGCAGCCAAGAACTGGGGATTTATGGCTACACCTTC
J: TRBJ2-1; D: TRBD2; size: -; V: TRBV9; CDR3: CASSAPRGGSYNEQFF; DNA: TGTGCCAGCAGCGCCCCGCGCGGGGGCTCCTACAATGAGCAGTTCTTC
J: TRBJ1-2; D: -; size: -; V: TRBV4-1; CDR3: CASSQDPPGYGYTF; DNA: TGCGCCAGCAGCCAAGATCCACCAGGGTATGGCTACACCTTC
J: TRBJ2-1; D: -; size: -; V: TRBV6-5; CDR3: CASSTEARGNEQFF; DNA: TGTGCCAGCAGCACAGAGGCCCGGGGAAATGAGCAGTTCTTC
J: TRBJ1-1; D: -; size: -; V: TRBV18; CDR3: CASSPPQRANTEAFF; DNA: TGTGCCAGCTCACCACCGCAGAGAGCGAACACTGAAGCTTTCTTT
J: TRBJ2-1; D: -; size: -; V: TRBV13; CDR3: CASSLYGGHFNEQFF; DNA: TGTGCCAGCAGCCTTTATGGGGGCCACTTCAATGAGCAGTTCTTC
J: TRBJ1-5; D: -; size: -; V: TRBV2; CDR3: CASSGPSSNQPQHF; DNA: TGTGCCAGCAGCGGACCGAGTAGCAATCAGCCCCAGCATTTT
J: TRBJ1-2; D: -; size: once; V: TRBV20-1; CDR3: CSVANGYTF; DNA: TGCAGTGTAGCTAATGGCTACACCTTC
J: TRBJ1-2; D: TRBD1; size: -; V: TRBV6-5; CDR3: CASSPGTGWASGYTF; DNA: TGTGCCAGCAGTCCTGGGACAGGGTGGGCAAGTGGCTACACCTTC